The text below deals with one T cell receptor (beta chain). Its antigen specificity is not known. The sample holds no much larger clone one base away, and base qualities are not on file. Counted from cysteine to phenylalanine, this CDR3 has 17 amino acids. Only the CDR3 DNA is retained, 51 bases long and in frame from the first base. Trimming takes 6 bases from V and 5 bases from J, and the germline ends sit 23 bases apart. The CDR1 and CDR2 encoded by the germline V gene are MDHEN and SYDVKM. Whole blood was collected in K2EDTA tubes by collaborating institutions according to the institutions' own protocols. For TCRbeta analysis, collaborator samples were shipped as frozen whole blood, as isolated PBMCs, or as DNA extracted from either sample type. TCRbeta CDR3 regions were amplified from genomic DNA by means of the immunoSEQ Assay, a bias-controlled multiplex PCR. The authors processed their data as follows. Nucleated cell counts per sample were estimated from amplification of reference gene primers within the assay. Sequence reads were collapsed and filtered to measure the absolute abundance of every unique TCRbeta CDR3 rearrangement. For each sample, productive Simpson clonality was calculated as the square root of Simpson's diversity index over productive rearrangements. Entries here come from immuneACCESS through TCRdb and include only in-frame sequences with V and J called. Some clones fail to appear in such tables; in the studies checked, an unresolved V gene covers under half of the shortfall, and the cause of the remainder is unknown. V and J calls and clone size are as listed in that table; D and trimming were resolved from the DNA. The sample data list some 120,000 clones, and roughly 85% of these were observed just once. Around 4.5% of the sample is held by the ten biggest clonotypes.

This sample stems from a study of blood T cell repertoires in COVID-19 (dated by TCRdb to about 2020). For the study in its entirety: The collaborator samples originated in the United States, Italy and Spain and spanned the acute and convalescent phases of COVID-19. The prospective study material was composed of cDNA or gDNA derived from T cells, B-cell-depleted T cells, or PBMCs. Deeply sampled blood TCRbeta repertoires from subjects exposed to, actively infected with, or recovered from COVID-19 were included in the dataset. A freely available public database, intended as a resource for researchers studying the immune response to SARS-CoV-2, is where the repertoires were released. Samples were obtained from the ongoing ImmuneRACE study (first 160 participants) and from some 1,300 subjects provided by 6 global collaborators. A de-identified subject ID, COVID-19 status, age in years and sex were almost always included in the sample metadata. Where available, HLA class I and class II types were obtained from metadata supplied by the sample provider rather than from assay-based typing. Overall results and qualifications from the work: The quantity of clinical and demographic metadata differed by source and by participant and was supplied without curation.

The chain was built from TRBV28 and TRBJ2-1, and the D gene may be TRBD2, 6 bases matching. This TCR was sampled from a human donor in a cohort sampled during active COVID-19. The sequencing sample was made of peripheral blood. The CDR3 protein sequence reads: CASSSPVPTRNNNEQFF. The sequence in DNA is TGTGCCAGCAGCTCTCCCGTCCCGACTAGAAACAACAATGAGCAGTTCTTC.